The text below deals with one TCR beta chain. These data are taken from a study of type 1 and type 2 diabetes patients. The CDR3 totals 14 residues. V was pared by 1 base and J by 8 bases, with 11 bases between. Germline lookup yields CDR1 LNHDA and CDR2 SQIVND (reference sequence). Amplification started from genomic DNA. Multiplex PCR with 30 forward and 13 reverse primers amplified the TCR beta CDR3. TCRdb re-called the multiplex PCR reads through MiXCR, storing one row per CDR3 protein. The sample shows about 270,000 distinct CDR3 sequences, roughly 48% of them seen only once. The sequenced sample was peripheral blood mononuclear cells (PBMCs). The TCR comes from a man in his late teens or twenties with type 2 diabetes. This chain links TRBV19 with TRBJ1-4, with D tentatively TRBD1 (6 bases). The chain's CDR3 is CASSIVGGSEKLFF. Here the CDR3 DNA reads TGTGCCAGTAGTATAGTAGGGGGATCGGAAAAACTGTTTTTT.